What follows is one T cell receptor beta chain and its context. This entry comes from a study of patients and donors after allogeneic stem cell transplantation. TCRdb redid the calling of the RT-PCR reads with MiXCR, one entry per CDR3 protein. The data hold about 200,000 distinct CDR3 sequences, with about 37% observed a single time. The CDR3 covers 21 residues. V is TRBV21-1 and J is TRBJ1-3. TRBV21-1 is classified as a pseudogene. The sequenced sample consisted of blood, either unsorted or a sorted T cell fraction (not recorded which). The receptor comes from a human donor who was either an allogeneic HSCT recipient or a stem cell or donor lymphocyte infusion donor (not recorded which). It is not recorded whose cells these are; they may come from a transplant donor. The CDR3 DNA is TGTGCCAGCAGCAATCGCGAAATCAATCGTACAGCCTCACCTTCTGGAAACACCATATATTTT. It translates to CASSNREINRTASPSGNTIYF.